The 27 T cell receptor beta chains reported below all come from one sample, sequenced in a study of T cell changes during pregnancy in multiple sclerosis. Assay used: immunoSEQ multiplex PCR; TCRdb lists only in-frame clones, some missing. In the table there are around 36,000 clones, more than 85% of which are singletons. This sample comprised CD8+ T cells from peripheral blood mononuclear cells, obtained before pregnancy. These receptors were collected from a female donor with multiple sclerosis, enrolled in a pregnancy study.

The rearrangement uses TRBV6-1 and TRBJ2-1; 16 bases are shared with TRBD2. The V gene's germline CDR1 is MNHNS and CDR2 SASEGT. There are 21 residues in the CDR3. With 2 bases clipped from V and 5 bases from J, the junction kept 15 bases outside the gene matches. The CDR3 DNA reads as TGTGCCAGCAGTGAAAAGGAACCGGGACTAGCGGGAGGGTGGGCCCACAATGAGCAGTTCTTC. This sequence encodes CASSEKEPGLAGGWAHNEQFF.

The CDR3 sequence: CASSLLLAGAYEQYF. The DNA for the CDR3 is TGTGCCAGCAGCTTGCTACTAGCGGGAGCCTACGAGCAGTACTTC. The V gene is TRBV5-6, the J gene TRBJ2-7, with TRBD2 identical over 11 bases. The CDR3 is made up of 15 amino acids. Trimming at V came to 1 base and at J to 2 bases, leaving 2 bases not matched to a gene. The germline V gene encodes CDR1 SGHDT and CDR2 YYEEEE.

This clone was picked up a small number of times. The chain joins TRBV28 to TRBJ2-6; 7 bases map to TRBD1. Germline assignment: CDR1 MDHEN and CDR2 SYDVKM. The junction had 2 bases not matched to a gene; V was cut back by 4 bases and J by 2 bases. This CDR3 region has 15 residues. CDR3 sequence (DNA): TGTGCCAGCAGTTCCGACAGGGCTGGGGCCAACGTCCTGACTTTC. Amino acids: CASSSDRAGANVLTF.

J is TRBJ2-5 and V is TRBV12-5; TRBD1 might be the D (6 bases). Germline V gives CDR1 LGHNT, CDR2 FRNRAP. The germline V and J ends were trimmed by 6 bases and 5 bases, with 22 bases remaining between them. The CDR3 runs 16 residues. CDR3 nucleotide sequence: TGTGCTAGTGGCCTACACTGGGACCCAGGGGTGGAGACCCAGTACTTC. It translates to CASGLHWDPGVETQYF.

The V gene is TRBV29-1, the J gene TRBJ2-7; 7 bases are shared with TRBD2. The germline V gene encodes CDR1 SQVTM and CDR2 ANQGSEA. This CDR3 is built from 15 residues. Trimming at V came to 0 bases and at J to 1 base, leaving 6 bases not matched to a gene. CDR3 in DNA: TGCAGCGTTGAAGATCAGCGGGGCGAATCCTACGAGCAGTACTTC. This encodes CSVEDQRGESYEQYF.

As to this clone: One junction end does not reproduce the germline sequence, and a read error may be involved. The CDR3 nucleotides are TGTGCCGGCAGACAGCTGTACCAAGAGACCCAGTACTTC. Translated: CAGRQLYQETQYF. V gene TRBV6-1 combines with J gene TRBJ2-5, with D possibly TRBD1 on 5 matching bases. This CDR3 contains 13 residues. Germline values: CDR1 MNHNS, CDR2 SASEGT.

The chain employs TRBV28 and TRBJ2-2; D is perhaps TRBD2 (7 bases). This CDR3 spans 14 amino acids. Deletions cut 7 bases from V and 4 bases from J, with 13 bases between. Germline values: CDR1 MDHEN, CDR2 SYDVKM. CDR3 region: CASKHREGTGELFF. CDR3 DNA sequence: TGTGCCAGCAAGCACAGGGAGGGCACCGGGGAGCTGTTTTTT.

The chain carries TRBV18 and TRBJ2-5; weak D call: TRBD2 (5 bases). Trimming pared 3 bases from V and 5 bases from J, leaving 16 bases between. The CDR3 has 15 amino acids. Germline values: CDR1 KGHSH, CDR2 LQKENI. CDR3 nucleotides: TGTGCCAGCTCACCTTCCCCCTTTGGCGGGGAGACCCAGTACTTC. Amino acids: CASSPSPFGGETQYF.

CDR3 sequence reads: CATSRVGTSNEQFF. The CDR3, as DNA: TGTGCCACCAGCAGAGTTGGGACTAGCAATGAGCAGTTCTTC. This rearrangement joins TRBV15 to TRBJ2-1, with 8 bases that match TRBD2. Germline CDR1 and CDR2: LNHNV and YYDKDF (reference sequence). The CDR3 spans 14 residues. V lost 1 base, J lost 6 bases, and 2 bases stayed unmatched.

This sequence joins TRBV4-3 and TRBJ2-1, with 8 bases matching TRBD1. J lost 6 bases, V lost 0 bases, and 16 bases had no gene match. Germline lookup yields CDR1 LGHNA and CDR2 YSLEER. The CDR3 runs to 19 residues. The CDR3 loop reads CASSQDPGVFGTGSNEQFF. In nucleotides, the CDR3 is TGCGCCAGCAGCCAAGATCCGGGGGTTTTTGGGACAGGCAGCAATGAGCAGTTCTTC.

The chain links TRBV28 to TRBJ2-1, with D perhaps matching TRBD1 (7 bases). Germline V lookup: CDR1 MDHEN, CDR2 SYDVKM. The germline V and J ends were trimmed by 6 bases and 4 bases, with 16 bases remaining between them. This CDR3 spans 15 amino acids. The CDR3 region has the DNA TGTGCCAGCAGCCCCACCAGGGGGGTGTACAATGAGCAGTTCTTC. Residues: CASSPTRGVYNEQFF.

The J gene is TRBJ2-5, the V gene TRBV27; the match to TRBD1 covers 9 bases. The CDR3 has 13 residues. Germline V lookup: CDR1 MNHEY, CDR2 SMNVEV (reference sequence). The V and J ends lost 8 bases and 4 bases, in that order; junction bases with no gene match: 5. CDR3 amino acids: CASGDRVGETQYF. DNA of the CDR3: TGTGCCAGCGGGGACAGGGTGGGAGAGACCCAGTACTTC.

This rearrangement joins TRBV7-9 to TRBJ1-1, with 8 positions matching TRBD1. CDR1 SEHNR and CDR2 FQNEAQ come from the germline V gene (reference sequence). The trim removed 3 bases at V and 0 bases at J, leaving 3 bases unmatched. This CDR3 has 15 residues. Written as DNA, the CDR3 is TGTGCCAGCAGCTTTAGGACAGGGATGAACACTGAAGCTTTCTTT. As protein: CASSFRTGMNTEAFF.

This chain joins TRBV21-1 and TRBJ1-5; the table calls TRBD1, which could not be checked here. TRBV21-1 is deemed a pseudogene. The CDR3 has 16 residues. Here the CDR3 DNA reads TGTGCCAGCAGCAAAGATAAGGGGTATAGCAATCAGCCCCAGCATTTT. As protein: CASSKDKGYSNQPQHF.

The V gene is TRBV27, the J gene TRBJ2-5, with a possible D match to TRBD2 (6 bases). The CDR3 has 15 amino acids. Trimming took off 5 bases at V and 7 bases at J, with 20 bases between the two ends. Germline lookup yields CDR1 MNHEY and CDR2 SMNVEV (reference sequence). CDR3 bases: TGTGCCAGCAGTCCGCCACCAGGGAGGTTCGCGACCCAGTACTTC. It specifies CASSPPPGRFATQYF.

The chain is built from TRBV19 and TRBJ1-5, with unresolved D. Germline CDR1 is LNHDA and CDR2 is SQIVND (reference sequence). V was trimmed by 4 bases and J by 8 bases, leaving 12 bases between them. The CDR3 totals 13 residues. CDR3 bases: TGTGCCAGTAGTACCTCCTACCCAAAGCCCCAGCATTTT. It specifies CASSTSYPKPQHF.

This clone came up once. The rearrangement joins TRBV19 to TRBJ1-4; TRBD1 is a possible D gene (6 bases). Trimming took off 3 bases at V and 2 bases at J, with 16 bases between the two ends. This CDR3 region has 17 residues. The germline V gene encodes CDR1 LNHDA and CDR2 SQIVND (reference sequence). CDR3 nucleotide sequence: TGTGCCAGTAGTATCTGGCGGGGGGCGGTCACTAATGAAAAACTGTTTTTT. This translates into CASSIWRGAVTNEKLFF.

The gene calls are TRBV27 and TRBJ2-1; D uncertain. V lost 7 bases and J 5 bases, leaving 15 bases between the germline ends. Germline loops: CDR1 MNHEY, CDR2 SMNVEV (reference sequence). The CDR3 length is 14 residues. CDR3 sequence reads: CASTSYPLDNEQFF. DNA of the CDR3: TGTGCCAGCACGAGTTACCCCCTGGACAATGAGCAGTTCTTC.

Remarks on this clone: At one of its ends the junction is not consistent with the germline gene, which may arise from a read error. V usage is TRBV28 and J usage is TRBJ1-1; D is undetermined. The CDR3 loop spans 14 amino acids. Germline loops: CDR1 MDHEN, CDR2 SYDVKM. The CDR3: CASISGTLNTEAFF. CDR3 in DNA: TGTGCCAGCATATCGGGAACTCTGAATACTGAAGCTTTCTTT.

J is TRBJ1-5 and V is TRBV7-9; D is ambiguous. The V end was cut by 4 bases, the J end by 5 bases, with 24 bases between. CDR1 is SEHNR, CDR2 FQNEAQ, per germline (reference sequence). This CDR3 contains 18 residues. The CDR3 bases are TGTGCCAGCAGCTCCGAGGGTGAGGCGACGTCGCTCTATCAGCCCCAGCATTTT. It translates to CASSSEGEATSLYQPQHF.

The V call is TRBV14, the J call TRBJ2-1; TRBD1 aligns across 9 bases. Germline V gives CDR1 SGHDN, CDR2 FVKESK. Trimming took 1 base from V and 5 from J; bases not matched to a gene: 9. The CDR3 has 17 amino acids. CDR3 nucleotide sequence: TGTGCCAGCAGCCAAGGGACAGGGGAACCTGTTAACAATGAGCAGTTCTTC. This encodes CASSQGTGEPVNNEQFF.

The CDR3 nucleotides read TGTGCCAGCAGTCCCGGACTAGCTTCTTACGAGCAGTACTTC. Translated, it gives CASSPGLASYEQYF. The J gene is TRBJ2-7, the V gene TRBV28, with TRBD2 matching 8 bases. This CDR3 comprises 14 residues. Losses at the gene ends were 5 bases for V and 4 bases for J; bases not matched to a gene: 7. Per germline, CDR1 MDHEN and CDR2 SYDVKM. The full variable domain, rest sourced from reference TRBV28 and TRBJ2-7, is DVKVTQSSRYLVKRTGEKVFLECVQDMDHENMFWYRQDPGLGLRLIYFSYDVKMKEKGDIPEGYSVSREKKERFSLILESASTNQTSMYLCASSPGLASYEQYFGPGTRLTVT.

The chain joins TRBV5-6 to TRBJ2-7; perhaps TRBD2 as D (5 bases). The CDR3 length is 12 residues. Trimming left V 0 bases short and J 7 bases short, with 8 bases between. From germline, CDR1 is SGHDT and CDR2 YYEEEE. This chain's CDR3 is CASSLGVAEQYF. In DNA, the CDR3 is TGTGCCAGCAGCTTGGGGGTAGCGGAGCAGTACTTC.

The CDR3 DNA reads TGTGCCAGCATCTTATCCTCTGGAAACACCATATATTTT. It codes for CASILSSGNTIYF. The chain has TRBV21-1 and TRBJ1-3. TRBV21-1 is a recognized pseudogene. The CDR3 contains 13 residues.

The chain is built from TRBV19 and TRBJ2-4, with a weak D call TRBD1 (5 bases). The ends were cut back, 6 bases at V and 5 bases at J, with 29 bases in the middle. CDR1 and CDR2 from the germline V gene are LNHDA and SQIVND (reference sequence). CDR3 length: 19 amino acids. The CDR3 nucleotides are TGTGCCAGTAGCAGGGATCGGGTCACGTTAGGGCGGCCAGAAAACATTCAGTACTTC. Protein: CASSRDRVTLGRPENIQYF.

This clone has only one observation. The chain has TRBV5-1 and TRBJ1-1; no clear D. Looked up from germline, CDR1 is SGHRS and CDR2 is YFSETQ. The CDR3 has 12 amino acids. The V gene lost 3 bases and the J gene lost 0 bases, with 3 bases spanning the gap. CDR3 nucleotide sequence: TGCGCCAGCAGCTCTATGAACACTGAAGCTTTCTTT. Protein: CASSSMNTEAFF.

The chain carries TRBV4-1 and TRBJ2-5; D remains unclear. V lost 4 bases to trimming and J lost 2 bases, with 14 bases between them. Germline lookup yields CDR1 MGHRA and CDR2 YSYEKL. This CDR3 contains 15 residues. The CDR3 here is CASSPSNSYQETQYF. The CDR3 coding sequence is TGCGCCAGCAGCCCGAGCAACAGTTATCAAGAGACCCAGTACTTC.